Sequencing of this T cell receptor (beta chain) was carried out in a study of cytomegalovirus exposure and HLA in healthy donors. Overall study findings and caveats: A later analysis revealed that TCR association rates differed between HLA loci, peaking at DRB1 and bottoming out at HLA-C.

Primers included in the PCR were 60 Vbeta and 13 Jbeta primers. Here immunoSEQ multiplex PCR was the method, and the copy in TCRdb shows in-frame clones only, minus some. The data show over 120,000 clones, around 80% seen once. About this clone itself: Its antigen remains unknown.

V was clipped by 4 bases and J by 4 bases, with 11 bases between them. Germline assignment: CDR1 SGHDT and CDR2 YYEEEE. The CDR3 spans 14 residues. The TCR originated in a man aged 25-45 years in good health and CMV-seropositive. Sequencing was done on a sample of PBMCs. The chain combines TRBV5-6 with TRBJ1-4; D may be TRBD1 (6 bases). The CDR3 reads CASSLGTLNEKLFF. The CDR3 nucleotides read TGTGCCAGCAGCCTCGGGACACTTAATGAAAAACTGTTTTTT. Variable domain in full (rest from reference TRBV5-6 and TRBJ1-4): DAGVTQSPTHLIKTRGQQVTLRCSPKSGHDTVSWYQQALGQGPQFIFQYYEEEERQRGNFPDRFSGHQFPNYSSELNVNALLLGDSALYLCASSLGTLNEKLFFGSGTQLSVL.